This TCR beta chain was found in a study of T-cell memory formation after mild COVID-19. The CDR3 sequence is 13 residues long. CDR1 is GTSNPN and CDR2 is SVGIG in the germline V gene (reference sequence). V was trimmed by 0 bases and J by 7 bases, leaving 10 bases between them. 5'RACE with constant-segment primers yielded barcoded, UMI-tagged TCR alpha and TCR beta cDNA libraries. TCRdb itself ran the 5' RACE reads through MiXCR, one entry per CDR3 protein. The sample carries about 270,000 distinct CDR3 sequences, 15% recorded once. This clonotype has a handful of counts. This chain links TRBV30 with TRBJ1-5; maybe TRBD1 (6 bases). This sequence was found in an adult woman who had mild COVID-19 (a few samples of this study predate the infection). Cell type and time point are not known. Input material: PBMCs or a T cell subset sorted from them (not recorded which). The CDR3 nucleotides read TGTGCCTGGAGTGTAGGAGGGGGGCAGCCCCAGCATTTT. Its protein is CAWSVGGGQPQHF.